Here is one T cell receptor beta chain with its context. This clonotype was seen repeatedly, ten times or more. Its antigen remains undetermined. The input lacks base qualities; no much larger clone sits a single base away. The sample originates from a study of T cell repertoires in cytomegalovirus infection (dated by TCRdb to the late 2010s). Regarding the complete study: Alongside well-studied HLA-B-restricted epitopes, the peptide stimulations were aimed at recently identified HLA-C-restricted CMV epitopes, whose presentation resists viral immunomodulation. Donor HLA type was relevant to the analysis, because carriage of CMV infection together with the matching HLA type was indicated by public TCR beta signatures. Overall results and qualifications from the work: The ex vivo response was dominated by HLA-C-restricted CMV-specific TCR beta clonotypes, which also provided the single most frequent clonotype in two of eight donors. Cumulative frequency of public TCR beta family members discriminated carriers of CMV infection plus the relevant HLA type in this cohort and an independent 352-donor cohort.

Sequencing was performed on an Illumina HiSeq 1500. The public reads were quality trimmed at Q25 with fastp and then assembled into clones with MiXCR by TCRdb, keeping productive beta chains. CDR3 protein duplicates are merged, each entry listing the most common genes and DNA. The sample contains approximately 730,000 distinct CDR3 sequences, just under 30% of them found a single time. The top ten clonotypes cover around 13% of the sample. The CDR3 starts with the cysteine, ends with the phenylalanine, and has 16 residues. Only the CDR3 part of the read is kept: 48 bases, read in frame from the first base. Relative to germline, V is 7 bases shorter and J is 4 bases shorter, with 22 bases between their ends. According to the germline V gene, CDR1 reads SGHTA and CDR2 reads FQGNSA. Explained via the paper, the treatment or condition label denotes: in vitro stimulation with specific CMV peptide epitopes to enrich CMV-specific T cells.

The chain links TRBV7-2 with TRBJ1-2, with no confident D gene call. Specimen: cultured CD8+ T cells from PBMCs, collected from culture after CMV antigen stimulation. This TCR came from a human donor in good health (CMV status not recorded). Some clones in this sample may be carry-over from other donors' samples. The CDR3 sequence is CASTLVADPFGYGYTF. The bases read TGTGCCAGCACCTTGGTGGCAGACCCATTCGGCTATGGCTACACCTTC.